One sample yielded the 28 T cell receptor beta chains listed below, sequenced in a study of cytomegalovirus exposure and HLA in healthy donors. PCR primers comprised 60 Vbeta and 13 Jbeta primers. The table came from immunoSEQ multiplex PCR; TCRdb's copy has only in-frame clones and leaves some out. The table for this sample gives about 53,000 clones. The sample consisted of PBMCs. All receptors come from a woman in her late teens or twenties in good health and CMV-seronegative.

Here the CDR3 reads CASSTGLAGETQYF. The CDR3 DNA follows: TGCGCCAGCAGCACGGGACTAGCGGGAGAGACCCAGTACTTC. V gene TRBV5-1 combines with J gene TRBJ2-5; 12 positions agree with TRBD2. CDR3 length equals 14 residues. Germline CDR1 SGHRS, CDR2 YFSETQ. The junction had 2 bases not matched to a gene; V was cut back by 4 bases and J by 4 bases.

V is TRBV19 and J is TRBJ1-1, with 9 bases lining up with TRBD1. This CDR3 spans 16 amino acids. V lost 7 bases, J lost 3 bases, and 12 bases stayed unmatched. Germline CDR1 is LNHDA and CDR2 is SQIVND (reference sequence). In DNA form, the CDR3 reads TGTGCCAGTATCCCAGGGACAGGGACCAAACACACTGAAGCTTTCTTT. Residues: CASIPGTGTKHTEAFF.

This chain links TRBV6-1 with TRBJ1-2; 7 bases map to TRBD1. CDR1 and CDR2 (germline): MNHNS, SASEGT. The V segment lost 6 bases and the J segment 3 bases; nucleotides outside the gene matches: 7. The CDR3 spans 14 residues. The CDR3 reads CASSPVQGYYGYTF. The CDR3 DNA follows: TGTGCCAGCAGCCCAGTACAGGGGTACTATGGCTACACCTTC.

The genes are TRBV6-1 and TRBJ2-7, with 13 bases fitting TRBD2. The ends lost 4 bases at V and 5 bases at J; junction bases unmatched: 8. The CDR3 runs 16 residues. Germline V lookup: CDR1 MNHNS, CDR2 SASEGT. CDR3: CASSAEPGLAGNEQYF. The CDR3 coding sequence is TGTGCCAGCAGTGCGGAACCGGGACTAGCGGGGAACGAGCAGTACTTC.

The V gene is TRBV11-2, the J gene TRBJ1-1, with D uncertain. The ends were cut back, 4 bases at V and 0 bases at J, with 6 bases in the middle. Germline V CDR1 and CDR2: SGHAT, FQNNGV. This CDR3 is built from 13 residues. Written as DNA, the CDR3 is TGTGCCAGCAGCTCACGAGTGAACACTGAAGCTTTCTTT. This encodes CASSSRVNTEAFF.

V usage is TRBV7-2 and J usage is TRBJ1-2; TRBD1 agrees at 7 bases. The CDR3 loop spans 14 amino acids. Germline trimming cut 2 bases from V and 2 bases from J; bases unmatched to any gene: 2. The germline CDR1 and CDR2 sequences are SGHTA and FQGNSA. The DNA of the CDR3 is TGTGCCAGCAGCTTAACAGGGGTGAACTATGGCTACACCTTC. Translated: CASSLTGVNYGYTF.

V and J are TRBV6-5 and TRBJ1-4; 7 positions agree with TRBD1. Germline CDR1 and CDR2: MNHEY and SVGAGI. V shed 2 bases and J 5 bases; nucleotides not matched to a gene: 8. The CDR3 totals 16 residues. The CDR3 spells CASSYTPGQLNEKLFF. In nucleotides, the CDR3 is TGTGCCAGCAGTTACACCCCGGGACAGCTGAATGAAAAACTGTTTTTT.

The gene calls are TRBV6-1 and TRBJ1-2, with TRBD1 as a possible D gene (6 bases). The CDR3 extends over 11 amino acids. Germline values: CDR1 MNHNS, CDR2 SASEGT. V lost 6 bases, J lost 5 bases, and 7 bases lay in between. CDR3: CASSRGYGYTF. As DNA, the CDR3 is TGTGCCAGCAGCAGGGGATATGGCTACACCTTC.

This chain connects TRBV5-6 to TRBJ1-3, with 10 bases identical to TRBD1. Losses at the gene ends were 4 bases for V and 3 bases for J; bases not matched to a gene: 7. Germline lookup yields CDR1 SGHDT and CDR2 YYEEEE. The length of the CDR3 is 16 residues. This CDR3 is CASSPRDRGIGNTIYF. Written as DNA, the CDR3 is TGTGCCAGCAGCCCCAGGGACAGGGGAATTGGAAACACCATATATTTT.

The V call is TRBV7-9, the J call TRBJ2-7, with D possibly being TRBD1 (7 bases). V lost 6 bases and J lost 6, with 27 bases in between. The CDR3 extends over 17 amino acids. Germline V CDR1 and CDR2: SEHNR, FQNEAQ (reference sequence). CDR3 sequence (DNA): TGTGCCAGCAGTAGTTATGGCGGGACAGCCTTAATCAGCGAGCAGTACTTC. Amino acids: CASSSYGGTALISEQYF.

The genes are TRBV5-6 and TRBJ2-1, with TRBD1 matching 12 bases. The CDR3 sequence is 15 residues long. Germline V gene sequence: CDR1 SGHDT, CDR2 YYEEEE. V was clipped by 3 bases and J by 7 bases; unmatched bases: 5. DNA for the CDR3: TGTGCCAGCAGCTGGGGACAGGGGGCGCGGAATGAGCAGTTCTTC. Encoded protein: CASSWGQGARNEQFF.

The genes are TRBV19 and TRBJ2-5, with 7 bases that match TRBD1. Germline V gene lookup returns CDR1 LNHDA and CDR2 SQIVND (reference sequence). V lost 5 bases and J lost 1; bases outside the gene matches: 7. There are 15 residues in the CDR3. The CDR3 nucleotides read TGTGCCAGTAGTCAAGGACAGGCCTTCCAAGAGACCCAGTACTTC. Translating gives CASSQGQAFQETQYF.

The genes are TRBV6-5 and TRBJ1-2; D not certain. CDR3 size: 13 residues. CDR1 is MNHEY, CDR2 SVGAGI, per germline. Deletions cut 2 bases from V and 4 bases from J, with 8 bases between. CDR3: CASSYGEGYGYTF. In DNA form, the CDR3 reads TGTGCCAGCAGTTACGGTGAGGGCTATGGCTACACCTTC.

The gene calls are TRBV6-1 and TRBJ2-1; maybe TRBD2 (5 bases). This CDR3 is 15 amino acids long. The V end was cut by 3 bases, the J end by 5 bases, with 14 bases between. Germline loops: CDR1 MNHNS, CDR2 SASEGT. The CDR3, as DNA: TGTGCCAGCAGTGACCGGGTGGGAGATGACAATGAGCAGTTCTTC. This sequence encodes CASSDRVGDDNEQFF.

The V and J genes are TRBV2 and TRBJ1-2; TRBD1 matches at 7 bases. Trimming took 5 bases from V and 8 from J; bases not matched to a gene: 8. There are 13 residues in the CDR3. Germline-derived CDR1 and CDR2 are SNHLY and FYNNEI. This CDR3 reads CASSLRGPGGYTF. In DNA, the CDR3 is TGTGCCAGCAGTCTTAGGGGGCCGGGAGGCTACACCTTC.

CDR3: CSVGTGADTQYF. In DNA form, the CDR3 reads TGCAGCGTTGGGACAGGTGCGGATACGCAGTATTTT. The rearrangement links TRBV29-1 to TRBJ2-3; TRBD1 agrees at 7 bases. This CDR3 is 12 amino acids long. Trimming at V came to 4 bases and at J to 6 bases, leaving 4 bases not matched to a gene. Germline CDR1 SQVTM, CDR2 ANQGSEA.

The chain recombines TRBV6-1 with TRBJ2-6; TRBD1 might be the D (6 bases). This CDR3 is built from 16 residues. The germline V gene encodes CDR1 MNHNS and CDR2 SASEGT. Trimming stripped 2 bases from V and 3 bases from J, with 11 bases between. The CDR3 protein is CASSESDSYGANVLTF. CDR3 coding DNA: TGTGCCAGCAGTGAATCGGACAGCTATGGGGCCAACGTCCTGACTTTC.

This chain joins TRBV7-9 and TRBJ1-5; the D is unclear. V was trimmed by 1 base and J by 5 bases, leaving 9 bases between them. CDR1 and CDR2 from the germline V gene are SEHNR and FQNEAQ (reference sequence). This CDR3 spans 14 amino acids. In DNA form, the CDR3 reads TGTGCCAGCAGCTTAGTTGGAGCAGATCAGCCCCAGCATTTT. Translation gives CASSLVGADQPQHF.

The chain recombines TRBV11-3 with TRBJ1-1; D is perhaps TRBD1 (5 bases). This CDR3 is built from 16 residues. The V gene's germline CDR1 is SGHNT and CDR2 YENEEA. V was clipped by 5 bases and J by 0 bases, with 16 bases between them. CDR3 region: CASSTPTGGMNTEAFF. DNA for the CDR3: TGTGCCAGCAGCACCCCAACGGGGGGGATGAACACTGAAGCTTTCTTT. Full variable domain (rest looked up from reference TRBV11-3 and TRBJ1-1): EAGVVQSPRYKIIEKKQPVAFWCNPISGHNTLYWYLQNLGQGPELLIRYENEEAVDDSQLPKDRFSAERLKGVDSTLKIQPAELGDSAVYLCASSTPTGGMNTEAFFGQGTRLTVV.

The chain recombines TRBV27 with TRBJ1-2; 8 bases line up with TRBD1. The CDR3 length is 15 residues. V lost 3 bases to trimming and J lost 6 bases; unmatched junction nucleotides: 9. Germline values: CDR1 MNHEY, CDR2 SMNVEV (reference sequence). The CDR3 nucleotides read TGTGCCAGCAGTTTCCAAGAGGGCAGGGGGCATGGCTACACCTTC. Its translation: CASSFQEGRGHGYTF.

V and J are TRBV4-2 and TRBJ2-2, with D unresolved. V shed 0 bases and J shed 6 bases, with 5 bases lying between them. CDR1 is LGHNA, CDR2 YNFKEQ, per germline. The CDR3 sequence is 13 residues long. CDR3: CASSQDGSGELFF. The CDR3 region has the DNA TGTGCCAGCAGCCAAGACGGGTCCGGGGAGCTGTTTTTT.

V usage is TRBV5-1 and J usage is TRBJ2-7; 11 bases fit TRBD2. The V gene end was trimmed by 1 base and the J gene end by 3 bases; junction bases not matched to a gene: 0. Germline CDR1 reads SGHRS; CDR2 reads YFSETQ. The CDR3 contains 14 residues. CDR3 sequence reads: CASSLTSGSYEQYF. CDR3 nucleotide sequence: TGCGCCAGCAGCTTGACTAGCGGGAGCTACGAGCAGTACTTC.

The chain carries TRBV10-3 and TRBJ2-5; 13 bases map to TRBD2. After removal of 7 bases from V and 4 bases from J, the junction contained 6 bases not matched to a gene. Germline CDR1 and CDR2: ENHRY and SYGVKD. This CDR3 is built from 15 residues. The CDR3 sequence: CAINTGLAGVETQYF. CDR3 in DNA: TGTGCCATCAACACCGGACTAGCGGGAGTAGAGACCCAGTACTTC.

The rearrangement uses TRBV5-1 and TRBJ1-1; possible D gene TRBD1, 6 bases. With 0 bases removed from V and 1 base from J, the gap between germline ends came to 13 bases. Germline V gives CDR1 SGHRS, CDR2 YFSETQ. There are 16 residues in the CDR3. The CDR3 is CASSLAGTSENTEAFF. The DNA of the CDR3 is TGCGCCAGCAGCTTGGCAGGGACATCGGAGAACACTGAAGCTTTCTTT.

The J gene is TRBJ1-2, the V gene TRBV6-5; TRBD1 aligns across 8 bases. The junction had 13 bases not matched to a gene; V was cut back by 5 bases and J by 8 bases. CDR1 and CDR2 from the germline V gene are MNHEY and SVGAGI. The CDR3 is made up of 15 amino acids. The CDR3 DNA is TGTGCCAGCAGTCGATATTCAGGGGGCGGCCTGGGCTACACCTTC. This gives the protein CASSRYSGGGLGYTF.

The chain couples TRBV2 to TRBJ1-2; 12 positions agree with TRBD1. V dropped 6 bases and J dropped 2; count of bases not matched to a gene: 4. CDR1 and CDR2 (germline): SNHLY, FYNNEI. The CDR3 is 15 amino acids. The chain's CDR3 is CASSTGTGGNYGYTF. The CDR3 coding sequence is TGTGCCAGCAGCACCGGGACAGGGGGCAACTATGGCTACACCTTC.

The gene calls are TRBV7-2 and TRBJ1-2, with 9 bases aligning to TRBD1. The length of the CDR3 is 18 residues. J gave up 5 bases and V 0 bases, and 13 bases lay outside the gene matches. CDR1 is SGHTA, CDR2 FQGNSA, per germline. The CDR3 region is CASSLATGGAIVGYGYTF. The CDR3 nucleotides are TGTGCCAGCAGCTTAGCTACAGGGGGCGCAATCGTAGGGTATGGCTACACCTTC.

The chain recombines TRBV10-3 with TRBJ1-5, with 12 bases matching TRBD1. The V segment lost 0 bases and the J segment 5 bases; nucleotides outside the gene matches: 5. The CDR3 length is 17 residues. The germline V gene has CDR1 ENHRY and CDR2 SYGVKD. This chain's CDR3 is CAISESGTGGEDQPQHF. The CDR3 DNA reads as TGTGCCATCAGTGAGTCAGGGACAGGGGGCGAGGATCAGCCCCAGCATTTT.